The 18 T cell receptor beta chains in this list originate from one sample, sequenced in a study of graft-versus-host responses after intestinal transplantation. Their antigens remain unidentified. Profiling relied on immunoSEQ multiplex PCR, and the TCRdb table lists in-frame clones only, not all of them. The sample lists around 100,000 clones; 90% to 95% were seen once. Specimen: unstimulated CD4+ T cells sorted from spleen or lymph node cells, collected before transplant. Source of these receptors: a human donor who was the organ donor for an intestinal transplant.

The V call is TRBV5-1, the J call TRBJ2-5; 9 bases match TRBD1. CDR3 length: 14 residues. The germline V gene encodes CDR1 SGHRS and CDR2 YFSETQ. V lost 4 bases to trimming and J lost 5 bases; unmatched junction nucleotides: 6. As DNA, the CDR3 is TGCGCCAGCAGCGAAACAGGGGGCAGGGAGACCCAGTACTTC. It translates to CASSETGGRETQYF.

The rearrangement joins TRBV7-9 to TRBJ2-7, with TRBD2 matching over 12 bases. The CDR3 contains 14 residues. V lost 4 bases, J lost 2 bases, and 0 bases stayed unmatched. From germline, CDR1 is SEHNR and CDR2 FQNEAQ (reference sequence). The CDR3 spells CASSSSGRAYEQYF. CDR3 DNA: TGTGCCAGCAGCTCTAGCGGGAGGGCCTACGAGCAGTACTTC.

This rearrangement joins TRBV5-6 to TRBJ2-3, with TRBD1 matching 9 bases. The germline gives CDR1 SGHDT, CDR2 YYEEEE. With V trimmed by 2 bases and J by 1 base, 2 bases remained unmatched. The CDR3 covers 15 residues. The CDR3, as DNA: TGTGCCAGCAGCTTCCGGACAGGGGGCACAGATACGCAGTATTTT. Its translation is CASSFRTGGTDTQYF.

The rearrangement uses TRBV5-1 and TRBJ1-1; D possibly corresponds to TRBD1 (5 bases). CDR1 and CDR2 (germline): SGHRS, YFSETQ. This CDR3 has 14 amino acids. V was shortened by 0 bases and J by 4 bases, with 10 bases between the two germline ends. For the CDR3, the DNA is TGCGCCAGCAGCTTGGGAGGGAGGGGCACTGAAGCTTTCTTT. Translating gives CASSLGGRGTEAFF.

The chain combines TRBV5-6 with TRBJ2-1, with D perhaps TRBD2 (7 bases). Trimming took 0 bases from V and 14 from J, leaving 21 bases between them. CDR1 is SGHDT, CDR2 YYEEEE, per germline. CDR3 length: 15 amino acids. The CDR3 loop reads CASSLEVGGAKEKFF. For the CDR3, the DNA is TGTGCCAGCAGCTTGGAGGTTGGGGGGGCAAAGGAGAAGTTCTTC.

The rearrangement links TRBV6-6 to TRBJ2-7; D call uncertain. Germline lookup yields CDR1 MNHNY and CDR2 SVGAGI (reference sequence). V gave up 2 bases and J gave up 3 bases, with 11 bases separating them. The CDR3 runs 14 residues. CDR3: CASSYEGNFYEQYF. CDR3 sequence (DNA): TGTGCCAGCAGTTACGAAGGGAATTTCTACGAGCAGTACTTC.

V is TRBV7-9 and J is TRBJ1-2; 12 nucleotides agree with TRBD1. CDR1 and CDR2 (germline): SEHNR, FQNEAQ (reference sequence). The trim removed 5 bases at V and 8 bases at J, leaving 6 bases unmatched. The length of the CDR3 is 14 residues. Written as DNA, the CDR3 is TGTGCCAGCAGCCTGGGACAGGGGGCGAGAGGCTACACCTTC. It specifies CASSLGQGARGYTF.

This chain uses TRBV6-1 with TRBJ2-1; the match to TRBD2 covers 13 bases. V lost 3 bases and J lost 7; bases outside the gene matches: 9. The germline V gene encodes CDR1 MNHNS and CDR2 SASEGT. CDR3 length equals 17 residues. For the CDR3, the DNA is TGTGCCAGCAGTGATGTACTAGCGGGAGGGCTAAGGAATGAGCAGTTCTTC. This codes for CASSDVLAGGLRNEQFF.

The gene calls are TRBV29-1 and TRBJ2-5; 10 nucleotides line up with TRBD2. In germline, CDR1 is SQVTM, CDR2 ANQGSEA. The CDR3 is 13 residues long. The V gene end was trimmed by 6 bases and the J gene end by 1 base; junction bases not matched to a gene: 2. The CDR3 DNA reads TGCAGCGTGGAGCGGGGGGGCCAAGAGACCCAGTACTTC. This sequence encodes CSVERGGQETQYF.

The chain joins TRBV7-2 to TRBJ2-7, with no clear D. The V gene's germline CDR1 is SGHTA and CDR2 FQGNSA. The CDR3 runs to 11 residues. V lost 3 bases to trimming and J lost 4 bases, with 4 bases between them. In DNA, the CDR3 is TGTGCCAGCAGCTTTGAGTACGAGCAGTACTTC. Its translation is CASSFEYEQYF.

The CDR3: CASKGRVRGGYTF. CDR3 in DNA: TGTGCCAGCAAGGGCAGGGTGAGAGGTGGCTACACCTTC. The V call is TRBV2, the J call TRBJ1-2; possibly TRBD1 for D (5 bases). The V end lost 7 bases, the J end lost 7 bases, and 16 bases lay between the germline ends. CDR1 is SNHLY, CDR2 FYNNEI, per germline. The CDR3 spans 13 residues.

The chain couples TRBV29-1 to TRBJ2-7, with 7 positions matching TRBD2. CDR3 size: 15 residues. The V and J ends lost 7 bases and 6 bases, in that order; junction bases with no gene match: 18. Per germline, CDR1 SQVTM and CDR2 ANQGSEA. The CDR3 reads CSAEIRGGSLGEQYF. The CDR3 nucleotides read TGCAGCGCGGAAATTAGGGGCGGGAGTCTCGGCGAGCAGTACTTC.

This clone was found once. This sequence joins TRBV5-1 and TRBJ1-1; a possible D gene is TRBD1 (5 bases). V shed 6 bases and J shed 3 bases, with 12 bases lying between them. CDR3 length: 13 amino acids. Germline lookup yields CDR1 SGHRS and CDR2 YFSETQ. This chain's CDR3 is CASKGRGDTEAFF. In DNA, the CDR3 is TGCGCCAGCAAGGGGCGGGGTGACACTGAAGCTTTCTTT.

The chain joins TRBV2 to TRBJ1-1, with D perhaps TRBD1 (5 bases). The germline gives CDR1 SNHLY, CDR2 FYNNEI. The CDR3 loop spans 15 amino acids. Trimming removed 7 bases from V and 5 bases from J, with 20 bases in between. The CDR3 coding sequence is TGTGCCAGCACCAGAAAGGGGAGGGATGGAACTGAAGCTTTCTTT. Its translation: CASTRKGRDGTEAFF.

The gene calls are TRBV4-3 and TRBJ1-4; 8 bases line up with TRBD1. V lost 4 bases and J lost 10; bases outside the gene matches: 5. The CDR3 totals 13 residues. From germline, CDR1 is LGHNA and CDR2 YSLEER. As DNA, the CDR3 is TGCGCCAGCAGCCGAATACAGGGGGGAAAACTGTTTTTT. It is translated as CASSRIQGGKLFF.

The CDR3 DNA follows: TGTGCCAGCAGCTACAGGGGTTGGGTGGTGAACACTGAAGCTTTCTTT. It specifies CASSYRGWVVNTEAFF. The V gene is TRBV28, the J gene TRBJ1-1; 7 bases agree with TRBD1. The CDR3 is 16 residues long. Germline CDR1 is MDHEN and CDR2 is SYDVKM. V shed 6 bases and J 0 bases; nucleotides not matched to a gene: 10.

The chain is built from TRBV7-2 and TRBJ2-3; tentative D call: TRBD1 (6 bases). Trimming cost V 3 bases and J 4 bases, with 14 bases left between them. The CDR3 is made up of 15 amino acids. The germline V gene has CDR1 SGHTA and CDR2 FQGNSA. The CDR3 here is CASSFRTGLADTQYF. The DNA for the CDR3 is TGTGCCAGCAGCTTTCGAACAGGGCTGGCAGATACGCAGTATTTT.

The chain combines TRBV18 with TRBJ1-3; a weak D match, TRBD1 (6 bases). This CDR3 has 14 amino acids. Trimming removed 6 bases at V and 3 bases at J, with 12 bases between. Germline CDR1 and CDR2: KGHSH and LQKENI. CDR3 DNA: TGTGCCAGCTCCCTGGGGGCCGATGGAAACACCATATATTTT. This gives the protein CASSLGADGNTIYF.